The 10 T cell receptor beta chains given below trace back to one sample, sequenced in a study of CD8+ T cells in alopecia areata. cDNA reverse transcribed from extracted RNA served as the sequencing template. Some clones are missing from TCRdb's copy, which holds only in-frame ones; the method was immunoSEQ multiplex PCR. The table lists about 37,000 clones, 45% to 55% of them singletons, with 1.8% in the top ten. The CD4+ cells of about five biomarker-study patients went through sorting. This sorting yielded CD25+CD127- cells. What was sequenced was CD4+ Tregs sorted from blood. These receptor sequences come from a human donor with alopecia areata.

In its sample, this clone was seen a few times. The chain couples TRBV7-9 to TRBJ1-3; the D gene is possibly TRBD1 (6 bases). The germline CDR1 and CDR2 sequences are SEHNR and FQNEAQ (reference sequence). The CDR3 loop spans 15 amino acids. Trimming pared 5 bases from V and 1 base from J, leaving 12 bases between. The CDR3 sequence: CASSPRGSSGNTIYF. CDR3 nucleotides: TGTGCCAGCAGCCCCAGGGGCTCTTCTGGAAACACCATATATTTT.

CDR3 nucleotide sequence: TGTGCCAGCAGCTTTTACGGAGGGAATGAGCAGTTCTTC. Its translation is CASSFYGGNEQFF. The genes are TRBV7-2 and TRBJ2-1; weak D call: TRBD2 (6 bases). CDR3 length: 13 amino acids. The V gene lost 3 bases and the J gene lost 7 bases, with 10 bases spanning the gap. In germline, CDR1 is SGHTA, CDR2 FQGNSA.

The chain carries TRBV7-2 and TRBJ1-1, with TRBD1 identical over 8 bases. The CDR3 length is 16 residues. Trimming took 6 bases from V and 4 from J; bases not matched to a gene: 13. CDR1 and CDR2 (germline): SGHTA, FQGNSA. The CDR3 DNA sequence: TGTGCCAGCAGGCTAGGCCCGCGACAGGGGTTCACTGAAGCTTTCTTT. This encodes CASRLGPRQGFTEAFF.

This sequence joins TRBV28 and TRBJ1-2; D gene ambiguous. V was trimmed by 2 bases and J by 4 bases, leaving 5 bases between them. The germline CDR1 and CDR2 sequences are MDHEN and SYDVKM. The CDR3 is 12 residues long. The CDR3, as DNA: TGTGCCAGCAGTTTAATGCGCTATGGCTACACCTTC. Translation: CASSLMRYGYTF.

The chain combines TRBV7-2 with TRBJ2-5; 9 bases match TRBD1. From germline, CDR1 is SGHTA and CDR2 FQGNSA. Unmatched junction bases numbered 16, after V lost 5 bases and J lost 3 bases. The CDR3 sequence is 18 residues long. CDR3 DNA: TGTGCCAGCAGCCGAGGATTGGGTTCCGGGACAGGGAAAGAGACCCAGTACTTC. It yields the protein CASSRGLGSGTGKETQYF.

The chain joins TRBV2 to TRBJ1-5; D remains ambiguous. From germline, CDR1 is SNHLY and CDR2 FYNNEI. Trimming stripped 7 bases from V and 0 bases from J, with 13 bases between. The CDR3 runs to 15 residues. In nucleotides, the CDR3 is TGTGCCAGCATGCAGCGGCGGAATAGCAATCAGCCCCAGCATTTT. Its protein product is CASMQRRNSNQPQHF.

The rearrangement links TRBV2 to TRBJ2-5, with 7 bases matching TRBD1. The CDR3 extends over 15 amino acids. The V and J ends lost 8 bases and 4 bases, in that order; junction bases with no gene match: 13. Germline V gene lookup returns CDR1 SNHLY and CDR2 FYNNEI. The CDR3 spells CASRKVGQWGETQYF. DNA of the CDR3: TGTGCCAGCCGGAAGGTGGGACAGTGGGGAGAGACCCAGTACTTC.

This sequence joins TRBV4-1 and TRBJ2-7; D is uncertain. The germline V gene has CDR1 MGHRA and CDR2 YSYEKL. CDR3 size: 15 residues. V was pared by 1 base and J by 5 bases, with 15 bases between. The CDR3 nucleotides read TGCGCCAGCAGCCAAGGCTGGGCCCCGTTAAACGAGCAGTACTTC. As protein: CASSQGWAPLNEQYF.

This chain joins TRBV29-1 and TRBJ1-1; D remains ambiguous. The V end lost 4 bases, the J end lost 4 bases, and 4 bases lay between the germline ends. Germline V gene data show CDR1 as SQVTM and CDR2 as ANQGSEA. CDR3 size: 10 residues. The CDR3 protein is CSVVFTEAFF. CDR3 DNA sequence: TGCAGCGTTGTTTTCACTGAAGCTTTCTTT.

CDR3 in amino acids: CASYGIDGELFF. The CDR3, as DNA: TGTGCCAGCTACGGAATTGACGGGGAGCTGTTTTTT. The chain employs TRBV25-1 and TRBJ2-2; unclear D gene. Germline CDR1 reads MGHDK; CDR2 reads SYGVNS. Trimming stripped 8 bases from V and 7 bases from J, with 11 bases between. The CDR3 extends over 12 amino acids.